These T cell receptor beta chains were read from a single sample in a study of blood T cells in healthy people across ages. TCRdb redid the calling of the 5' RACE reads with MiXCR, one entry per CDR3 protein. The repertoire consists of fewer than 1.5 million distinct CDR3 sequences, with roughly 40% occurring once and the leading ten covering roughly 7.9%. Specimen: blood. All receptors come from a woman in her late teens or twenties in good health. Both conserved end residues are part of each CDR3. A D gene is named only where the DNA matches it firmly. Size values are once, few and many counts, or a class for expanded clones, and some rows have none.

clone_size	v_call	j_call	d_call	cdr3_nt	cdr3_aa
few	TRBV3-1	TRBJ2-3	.	TGTGCCAGCAGCCAAGTAGGACAAGATACGCAGTATTTT	CASSQVGQDTQYF
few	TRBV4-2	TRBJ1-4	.	TGTGCCAGCAGCCAAGATCGTAGACAGAATGAAAAACTGTTTTTT	CASSQDRRQNEKLFF
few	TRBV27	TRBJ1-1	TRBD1	TGTGCCAGCAGTTTATCGCCAGGGGGGAACACTGAAGCTTTCTTT	CASSLSPGGNTEAFF
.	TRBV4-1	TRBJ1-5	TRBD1	TGCGCCAGCAGTCATCCCGGGACAGGGTCGAATCAGCCCCAGCATTTT	CASSHPGTGSNQPQHF
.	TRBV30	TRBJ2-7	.	TGTGCCTGGAGAGAGATCGACAGTTTAACCTACGAGCAGTACTTC	CAWREIDSLTYEQYF
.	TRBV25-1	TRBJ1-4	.	TGTGCCAGCAGTGAAGGGGGCGCAGCTAATGAAAAACTGTTTTTT	CASSEGGAANEKLFF
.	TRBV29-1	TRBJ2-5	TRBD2	TGCAGCGTTGCGCGGGAGGCAGGGAGGGAGCAGTACTTC	CSVAREAGREQYF
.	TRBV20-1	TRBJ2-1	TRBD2	TGCAGTGCTAGAGCCCCACTAGCGGGGGACCTCAATGAGCAGTTCTTC	CSARAPLAGDLNEQFF
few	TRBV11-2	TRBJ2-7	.	TGTGCCAGCAGCTTCGTACGGGATGCCTACGAGCAGTACTTC	CASSFVRDAYEQYF
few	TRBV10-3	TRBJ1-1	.	TGTGCCATCAGTGTGGGGGGGGTGGGGACTGAAGCTTTCTTT	CAISVGGVGTEAFF
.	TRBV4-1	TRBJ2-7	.	TGCGCCAGCAGCCAAGGGCGCAGGGGCAATATGTACGAGCAGTACTTC	CASSQGRRGNMYEQYF
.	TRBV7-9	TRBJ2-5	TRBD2	TGTGCCAGCAGCTTCCAACCAGGACTAGCGGGGATCGATGAGCAGTACTTC	CASSFQPGLAGIDEQYF
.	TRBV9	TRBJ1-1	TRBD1	TGTGCCAGCAGCGTGCGGACAGGGGGCGAAGGAGCTTTCTTT	CASSVRTGGEGAFF
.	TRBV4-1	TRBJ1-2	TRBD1	TGCGCCAGCAGCCCTTCTGGGGCAGGGGGTCTAGGTGGCTACACCTTC	CASSPSGAGGLGGYTF
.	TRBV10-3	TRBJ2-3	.	TGTGCCATCGCCAGCGAGAGCACAGATACGCAGTATTTT	CAIASESTDTQYF
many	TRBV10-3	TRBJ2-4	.	TGTGCCATCAGTGAGTCTCGGCAGGGTGCAAACATTCAGTACTTC	CAISESRQGANIQYF
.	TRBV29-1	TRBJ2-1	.	TGCAGCGCCCCTGCCGGGACCGCCTGGAATGAGCAGTTCTTC	CSAPAGTAWNEQFF
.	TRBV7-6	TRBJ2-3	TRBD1	TGTGCCAGCAGCTTAGGGGACAGAAACACAGATACGCAGTATTTT	CASSLGDRNTDTQYF
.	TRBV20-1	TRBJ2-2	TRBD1	TGCAGTGCTAGGAGCGGACAGGGTAGCACCGGGGAGCTGTTTTTT	CSARSGQGSTGELFF
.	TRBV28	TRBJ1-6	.	TGTGCCAGCAGTTCCGATCTTGGGGGCACCTATAATTCACCCCTCCACTTT	CASSSDLGGTYNSPLHF
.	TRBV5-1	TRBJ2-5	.	TGCGCCAGCAGCTATCCAGGGGCGGAGACCCAGTACTTC	CASSYPGAETQYF
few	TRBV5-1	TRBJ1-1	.	TGCGCCAGCAGCCCAGAAGGGACCACTGAAGCTTTCTTT	CASSPEGTTEAFF
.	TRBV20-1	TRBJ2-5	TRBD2	TGCAGTGCTAGAGATCTAGCGGGGGTGGAGACCCAGTACTTC	CSARDLAGVETQYF
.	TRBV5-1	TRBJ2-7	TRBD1	TGCGCCAGCAGCTTACCCGGGACAGGGCAAGACGAGCAGTACTTC	CASSLPGTGQDEQYF
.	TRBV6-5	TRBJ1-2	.	TGTGCCAGCAGTTACTCCTCCCAGGGGATCGATGGCTACACCTTC	CASSYSSQGIDGYTF
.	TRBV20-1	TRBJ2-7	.	TGCAGTGCTAGAGATCCTCAGCGGAGGGGATACGAGCAGTACTTC	CSARDPQRRGYEQYF
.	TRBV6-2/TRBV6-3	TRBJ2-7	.	TGTGCCAGCAGTTACTCTCAGGACGCACAGGGTGATGGCTCCTACAATGAGCAGTACTTC	CASSYSQDAQGDGSYNEQYF
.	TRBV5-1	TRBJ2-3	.	TGCGCCAGCAACTTGGCAGTAGCGGCCACAGATACGCAGTATTTT	CASNLAVAATDTQYF
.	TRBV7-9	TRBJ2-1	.	TGTGCCAGCAGCCCGCGTTCTACAGGGAACAATGAGCAGTTCTTC	CASSPRSTGNNEQFF
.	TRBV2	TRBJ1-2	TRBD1	TGTGCCAGCAGTGCTCAGGGGGCAGGCTATGGCTACACCTTC	CASSAQGAGYGYTF
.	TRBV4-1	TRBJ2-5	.	TGCGCCAGCAGCCAAGAGGGCAGTTACAATGAGCAGTACTTC	CASSQEGSYNEQYF
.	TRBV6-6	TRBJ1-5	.	TGTGCCAGCAGTGGCTGGACAGCTAATCAGCCCCAGCATTTT	CASSGWTANQPQHF
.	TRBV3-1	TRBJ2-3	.	TGTGCCAGCAGCCAAGAAGCCTACCTTATCACAGATACGCAGTATTTT	CASSQEAYLITDTQYF
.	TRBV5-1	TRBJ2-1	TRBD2	TGCGCCAGCATCAAACTAGCGGGAGTTGACAATGAGCAGTTCTTC	CASIKLAGVDNEQFF
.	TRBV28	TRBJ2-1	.	TGTGCCAGCAGTTACCCCCTTAGCGTGGTCAATGAGCAGTTCTTC	CASSYPLSVVNEQFF
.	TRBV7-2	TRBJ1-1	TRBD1	TGTGCCAGCAGCTTCTGGACAGGCTTCCTTATGAACACTGAAGCTTTCTTT	CASSFWTGFLMNTEAFF
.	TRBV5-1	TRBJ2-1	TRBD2	TGCGCCAGCAGCTACGGACTAGTTGGATTAAATGAGCAGTTCTTC	CASSYGLVGLNEQFF
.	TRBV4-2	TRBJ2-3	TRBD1	TGTGCCAGCAGCCAAAGCATCACCAGGGACAGGGACACAGATACGCAGTATTTT	CASSQSITRDRDTDTQYF
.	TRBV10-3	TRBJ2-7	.	TGTGCCATCAGTTCATCCCCGGGTTCCTACAATGAGCAGTACTTC	CAISSSPGSYNEQYF
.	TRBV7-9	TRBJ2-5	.	TGTGCCAGCAGCTTAGCGAGAACAGGACCACCTCAGGAGACCCAGTACTTC	CASSLARTGPPQETQYF
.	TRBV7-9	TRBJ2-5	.	TGTGCCAGCAGCTTATATCGCGTCAGGGGGGTCCAAGAGACCCAGTACTTC	CASSLYRVRGVQETQYF
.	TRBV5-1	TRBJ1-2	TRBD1	TGCGCCAGCAGCAAGGGACAGGGGGACAGCTACTATGGCTACACCTTC	CASSKGQGDSYYGYTF
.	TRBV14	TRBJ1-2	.	TGTGCCAGCAGCCAAGATGTGACGGGGGGCTACACCTTC	CASSQDVTGGYTF
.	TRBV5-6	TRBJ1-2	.	TGTGCCAGCAGCTTGGCCGGGCAGGAGAAGTATGGCTACACCTTC	CASSLAGQEKYGYTF
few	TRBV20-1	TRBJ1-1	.	TGCAGTGCTAGTAACGACACTGAAGCTTTCTTT	CSASNDTEAFF
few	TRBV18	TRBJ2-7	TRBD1	TGTGCCAGCTCACGGGGACAGATTTACGAGCAGTACTTC	CASSRGQIYEQYF
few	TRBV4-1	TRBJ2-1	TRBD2	TGCGCCAGCAGCCACGGACGAGCGGGAGTCAATGAGCAGTTCTTC	CASSHGRAGVNEQFF
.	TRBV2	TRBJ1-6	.	TGTGCCAGCAAGGGGGTGGATTCACCCCTCCACTTT	CASKGVDSPLHF
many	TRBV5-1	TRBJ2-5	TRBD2	TGCGCCAGCAGCCCCGGCACTAGCGGGTACCAAGAGACCCAGTACTTC	CASSPGTSGYQETQYF
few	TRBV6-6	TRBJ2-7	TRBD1	TGTGCCAGCAGCCCTGGGACAGGGAGATCCTACGAGCAGTACTTC	CASSPGTGRSYEQYF
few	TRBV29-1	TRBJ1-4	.	TGCAGCGTTGTTCCGGACAGCACTAATGAAAAACTGTTTTTT	CSVVPDSTNEKLFF
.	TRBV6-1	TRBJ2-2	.	TGTGCCAGCATTAGGGACGGGGAGCTGTTTTTT	CASIRDGELFF
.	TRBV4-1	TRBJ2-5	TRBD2	TGCGCCAGCAGCCAAGTTTGGGGACTAGCGGGATCTGTCTTTGGGACCCAGTACTTC	CASSQVWGLAGSVFGTQYF
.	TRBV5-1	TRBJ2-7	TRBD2	TGCGCCAGCAGCTTTTATATGGGGACTAGCGGCGAGCAGTACTTC	CASSFYMGTSGEQYF